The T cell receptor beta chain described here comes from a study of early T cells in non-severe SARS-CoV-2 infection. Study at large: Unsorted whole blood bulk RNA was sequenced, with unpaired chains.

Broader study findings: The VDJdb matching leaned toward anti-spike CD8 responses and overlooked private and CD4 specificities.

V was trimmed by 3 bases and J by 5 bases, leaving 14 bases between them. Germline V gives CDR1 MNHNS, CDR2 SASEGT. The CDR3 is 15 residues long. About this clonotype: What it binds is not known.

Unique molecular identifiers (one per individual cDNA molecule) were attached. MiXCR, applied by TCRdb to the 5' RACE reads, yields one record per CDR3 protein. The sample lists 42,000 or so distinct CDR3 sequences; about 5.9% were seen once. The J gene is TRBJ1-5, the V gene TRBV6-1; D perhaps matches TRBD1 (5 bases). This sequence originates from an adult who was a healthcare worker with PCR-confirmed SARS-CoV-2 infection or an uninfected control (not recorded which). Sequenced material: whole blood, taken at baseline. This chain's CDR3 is CASSDADSLHQPQHF. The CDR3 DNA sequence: TGTGCCAGCAGTGACGCCGACAGCCTCCATCAGCCCCAGCATTTT.